One and the same sample provided the 8 T cell receptor beta chains below, sequenced in a study of post-analysis software for immune sequencing data. These receptors' targets are unknown. Overall study results and limits: TRBV5-6, TRBV5-1 and TRBV20-1 were among 4 or 5 TRBV segments more frequent in patients than controls.

The authors incorporated unique molecular identifiers into the TCR beta cDNA libraries. A single record per CDR3 protein comes from TCRdb applying MiXCR to the PCR reads. The data contain fewer than 900,000 distinct CDR3 sequences, approximately 44% of them singletons. Input material: blood. Receptors originate from a girl under 18 with multiple sclerosis.

This clonotype was found a few times. The gene calls are TRBV28 and TRBJ2-5, with a weak D call TRBD1 (7 bases). The V gene lost 5 bases and the J gene lost 2 bases, with 18 bases spanning the gap. CDR3 length: 16 residues. Germline CDR1 MDHEN, CDR2 SYDVKM. The chain's CDR3 is CASSPYRGGPQETQYF. In DNA, the CDR3 is TGTGCCAGCAGTCCGTACAGGGGAGGCCCTCAAGAGACCCAGTACTTC.

This CDR3 is CASSQGTSGMGTDTQYF. The CDR3 nucleotides read TGCGCCAGCAGCCAAGGGACTAGCGGAATGGGCACAGATACGCAGTATTTT. V usage is TRBV5-1 and J usage is TRBJ2-3, with 11 bases that match TRBD2. Germline CDR1 and CDR2: SGHRS and YFSETQ. CDR3 size: 17 residues. The J segment lost 1 base and the V segment lost 4 bases, leaving 8 bases of the junction unmatched.

The rearrangement joins TRBV20-1 to TRBJ2-7, with D maybe TRBD2 (6 bases). V was cut by 8 bases and J by 0 bases, with 14 bases left in between. The CDR3 sequence is 13 residues long. The germline CDR1 and CDR2 sequences are DFQATT and SNEGSKA (reference sequence). CDR3 DNA: TGCAGTCTAGCTAGCGCCAGCTCCTACGAGCAGTACTTC. Its protein is CSLASASSYEQYF.

J is TRBJ2-1 and V is TRBV4-2; possible D gene TRBD2, 6 bases. V shed 0 bases and J shed 8 bases, with 20 bases lying between them. CDR3 size: 17 residues. Per germline, CDR1 LGHNA and CDR2 YNFKEQ. For the CDR3, the DNA is TGTGCCAGCAGCCAAGATGAGGGGAGGCTGGGTGTCGATGAGCAGTTCTTC. It translates to CASSQDEGRLGVDEQFF.

This chain connects TRBV28 to TRBJ2-7; TRBD1 aligns across 9 bases. The CDR3 is 14 residues long. Germline V CDR1 and CDR2: MDHEN, SYDVKM. Trimming took 5 bases from V and 4 from J; bases not matched to a gene: 6. The CDR3 coding sequence is TGTGCCAGCAGTCGGACAGGGGAGGAGTACGAGCAGTACTTC. The encoded protein is CASSRTGEEYEQYF.

The CDR3 DNA follows: TGCAGCGTTGAATTCCCTACCAGAGAGCAGTACTTC. Protein: CSVEFPTREQYF. This chain links TRBV29-1 with TRBJ2-7; D is unclear. This CDR3 has 12 amino acids. Looked up from germline, CDR1 is SQVTM and CDR2 is ANQGSEA. V was shortened by 2 bases and J by 7 bases, with 12 bases between the two germline ends.

The V and J genes are TRBV7-8 and TRBJ2-3, with 15 bases lining up with TRBD2. Germline V gene lookup returns CDR1 SGHVS and CDR2 FQNEAQ. CDR3 length: 19 amino acids. V lost 0 bases and J lost 4; bases outside the gene matches: 8. Here the CDR3 reads CASSLAGTSGRRLADTQYF. CDR3 coding DNA: TGTGCCAGCAGCTTAGCCGGGACTAGCGGGAGGAGGTTGGCAGATACGCAGTATTTT. The variable domain in full, completed from reference TRBV7-8 and TRBJ2-3, reads GAGVSQSPRYKVAKRGQDVALRCDPISGHVSLFWYQQALGQGPEFLTYFQNEAQLDKSGLPSDRFFAERPEGSVSTLKIQRTQQEDSAVYLCASSLAGTSGRRLADTQYFGPGTRLTVL.

V gene TRBV6-2 or TRBV6-3 combines with J gene TRBJ2-5, with D unclear. CDR1 MNHEY and CDR2 SVGEGT come from the germline V gene. V was cut by 6 bases and J by 3 bases, with 17 bases left in between. The CDR3 is made up of 15 amino acids. The CDR3 is CASRPLAGSEETQYF. The CDR3, as DNA: TGTGCCAGCAGACCTTTGGCCGGGTCTGAAGAGACCCAGTACTTC.